Listed here are 28 T cell receptor beta chains from one sample, sequenced in a study of blood T cell repertoires in COVID-19. Method: immunoSEQ multiplex PCR; TCRdb's copy keeps in-frame clones and lacks some. The sample lists around 250,000 clones; around 93% were seen once. The sample was PBMCs or T cells enriched from blood (not recorded which). The receptors originated from a man aged 40-50 years who had been exposed to COVID-19.

The chain couples TRBV24-1 to TRBJ2-7, with D possibly TRBD1 on 6 matching bases. The V gene's germline CDR1 is KGHDR and CDR2 SFDVKD. The CDR3 contains 16 residues. The ends were cut back, 3 bases at V and 0 bases at J, with 14 bases in the middle. This CDR3 is CATSDLRTVISYEQYF. As DNA, the CDR3 is TGTGCCACCAGTGATCTCAGGACAGTAATCTCCTACGAGCAGTACTTC.

The V gene is TRBV27, the J gene TRBJ1-2, with D perhaps TRBD1 (5 bases). Germline assignment: CDR1 MNHEY and CDR2 SMNVEV (reference sequence). Trimming removed 5 bases from V and 4 bases from J, with 11 bases in between. CDR3 size: 13 residues. CDR3 sequence: CASSPQGGYGYTF. The CDR3 DNA reads as TGTGCCAGCAGTCCCCAGGGAGGCTATGGCTACACCTTC.

The gene calls are TRBV3-1 (or the pseudogene TRBV3-2) and TRBJ1-1; 8 bases are shared with TRBD1. With 4 bases clipped from V and 2 bases from J, the junction kept 3 bases outside the gene matches. The CDR3 runs to 14 residues. Germline CDR1 LGHDT, CDR2 YNNKEL (reference sequence). CDR3 residues: CASSPRGHNTEAFF. DNA of the CDR3: TGTGCCAGCAGCCCCAGGGGGCATAACACTGAAGCTTTCTTT.

The rearrangement uses TRBV29-1 and TRBJ2-5, with D possibly being TRBD1 (6 bases). V lost 0 bases to trimming and J lost 1 base, with 18 bases between them. The CDR3 has 17 residues. The germline V gene encodes CDR1 SQVTM and CDR2 ANQGSEA. The CDR3 sequence is CSVEDRKYQGGQETQYF. The CDR3 coding sequence is TGCAGCGTTGAAGACAGGAAGTACCAAGGGGGCCAAGAGACCCAGTACTTC.

The chain links TRBV10-3 to TRBJ1-3, with TRBD1 matching 7 bases. Germline CDR1 and CDR2: ENHRY and SYGVKD. This CDR3 is built from 15 residues. After removal of 5 bases from V and 0 bases from J, the junction contained 4 bases not matched to a gene. The CDR3 is CAISRQGLSGNTIYF. In DNA form, the CDR3 reads TGTGCCATCAGTCGACAGGGACTCTCTGGAAACACCATATATTTT.

The chain employs TRBV19 and TRBJ1-1; no clear D. The CDR3 is 13 amino acids. Trimming removed 1 base from V and 4 bases from J, with 7 bases in between. CDR1 and CDR2 (germline): LNHDA, SQIVND (reference sequence). DNA of the CDR3: TGTGCCAGTAGTATAGCCCGGGGCACTGAAGCTTTCTTT. It translates to CASSIARGTEAFF.

J is TRBJ1-1 and V is TRBV5-1; D is perhaps TRBD1 (6 bases). Deletions cut 0 bases from V and 0 bases from J, with 9 bases between. The germline CDR1 and CDR2 sequences are SGHRS and YFSETQ. CDR3 length: 15 residues. As DNA, the CDR3 is TGCGCCAGCAGCTTGGGGACAGCCATGAACACTGAAGCTTTCTTT. Protein sequence: CASSLGTAMNTEAFF.

The chain joins TRBV27 to TRBJ1-4; D may be TRBD1 (5 bases). V lost 10 bases to trimming and J lost 0 bases, with 18 bases between them. The CDR3 has 16 residues. From germline, CDR1 is MNHEY and CDR2 SMNVEV (reference sequence). The CDR3: CATGGLPLATNEKLFF. The CDR3 DNA reads TGTGCCACGGGGGGACTTCCGCTGGCAACTAATGAAAAACTGTTTTTT.

The chain employs TRBV7-2 and TRBJ1-1; D is undetermined. Germline-derived CDR1 and CDR2 are SGHTA and FQGNSA. Trimming pared 2 bases from V and 1 base from J, leaving 8 bases between. This CDR3 region has 14 residues. CDR3 in amino acids: CASSLSVANTEAFF. The CDR3 DNA sequence: TGTGCCAGCAGCTTAAGTGTAGCGAACACTGAAGCTTTCTTT.

The CDR3 DNA follows: TGTGCCTGGAGTCCAACTACAGGGTGGCCTGAAGCTTTCTTT. This codes for CAWSPTTGWPEAFF. The chain employs TRBV30 and TRBJ1-1; maybe TRBD1 (6 bases). Germline V gives CDR1 GTSNPN, CDR2 SVGIG (reference sequence). The ends were cut back, 2 bases at V and 6 bases at J, with 16 bases in the middle. The CDR3 has 14 amino acids.

Remarks on this clone: Additional DNA sequences in this sample encode the identical CDR3. The genes are TRBV7-2 and TRBJ1-1, with a tentative D call TRBD1 (6 bases). V dropped 3 bases and J dropped 1 base, with 9 bases sitting between them. Germline CDR1 SGHTA, CDR2 FQGNSA. This CDR3 spans 14 amino acids. The CDR3 DNA reads as TGTGCCAGCAGCTTGGGCAGGGGGAACACTGAAGCTTTCTTT. Its protein is CASSLGRGNTEAFF. Together with reference TRBV7-2 and TRBJ1-1, the CDR3 gives the full variable domain: GAGVSQSPSNKVTEKGKDVELRCDPISGHTALYWYRQSLGQGLEFLIYFQGNSAPDKSGLPSDRFSAERTGGSVSTLTIQRTQQEDSAVYLCASSLGRGNTEAFFGQGTRLTVV.

The gene calls are TRBV11-2 and TRBJ1-2; 8 nucleotides line up with TRBD1. Germline loops: CDR1 SGHAT, CDR2 FQNNGV. V shed 5 bases, J shed 6 bases, and the junction held 11 bases outside the gene matches. There are 15 residues in the CDR3. The CDR3 reads CASSELDRVWDGYTF. CDR3 sequence (DNA): TGTGCCAGCAGCGAGTTGGACAGGGTGTGGGATGGCTACACCTTC.

This clone was recorded once. The chain carries TRBV6-1 and TRBJ2-7; 12 bases fit TRBD1. The junction had 11 bases not matched to a gene; V was cut back by 4 bases and J by 4 bases. CDR3 length equals 17 residues. Germline assignment: CDR1 MNHNS and CDR2 SASEGT. CDR3 sequence reads: CASSGRSGTGGRYEQYF. The CDR3 DNA is TGTGCCAGCAGTGGTAGATCCGGGACAGGGGGCCGGTACGAGCAGTACTTC.

This clone was picked up one time. The V call is TRBV4-2, the J call TRBJ1-2, with TRBD1 matching 8 bases. After removal of 0 bases from V and 6 bases from J, the junction contained 6 bases not matched to a gene. The CDR3 is made up of 15 amino acids. Germline CDR1 and CDR2: LGHNA and YNFKEQ. The CDR3 reads CASSQEGGQGDGYTF. The CDR3 bases are TGTGCCAGCAGCCAAGAAGGCGGACAGGGTGATGGCTACACCTTC.

The chain joins TRBV6-5 to TRBJ1-1; TRBD1 matches at 7 bases. V trimming: 9 bases; J trimming: 1 base; junction bases outside the gene matches: 5. This CDR3 is built from 13 residues. The germline V gene encodes CDR1 MNHEY and CDR2 SVGAGI. CDR3: CASWDRPNTEAFF. The CDR3 DNA reads as TGTGCCAGTTGGGACAGACCGAACACTGAAGCTTTCTTT.

The rearrangement uses TRBV7-3 and TRBJ2-1; 7 nucleotides line up with TRBD2. The CDR3 has 17 residues. CDR1 and CDR2 from the germline V gene are SGHTA and FQGTGA. The junction had 15 bases not matched to a gene; V was cut back by 4 bases and J by 6 bases. Here the CDR3 reads CASSSGLGGSGGNEQFF. The CDR3 DNA sequence: TGTGCCAGCAGCTCGGGCCTAGGCGGGAGTGGGGGCAATGAGCAGTTCTTC.

This chain uses TRBV9 with TRBJ2-1, with a tentative D call TRBD1 (6 bases). V shed 3 bases and J shed 4 bases, with 20 bases lying between them. The CDR3 is 17 residues long. Germline lookup yields CDR1 SGDLS and CDR2 YYNGEE. CDR3 nucleotide sequence: TGTGCCAGCAGCGCGGGACCGGCGACAAGGGGGTACAATGAGCAGTTCTTC. It yields the protein CASSAGPATRGYNEQFF.

This chain joins TRBV28 and TRBJ2-7; 8 bases map to TRBD1. There are 12 residues in the CDR3. CDR1 and CDR2 from the germline V gene are MDHEN and SYDVKM. V was pared by 3 bases and J by 8 bases, with 3 bases of the junction left unmatched. CDR3: CASSLDRVKQYF. In DNA form, the CDR3 reads TGTGCCAGCAGTTTGGACAGGGTCAAGCAGTACTTC.

The genes are TRBV5-1 and TRBJ2-1; 11 bases align to TRBD2. The junction had 13 bases not matched to a gene; V was cut back by 2 bases and J by 9 bases. There are 17 residues in the CDR3. The germline CDR1 and CDR2 sequences are SGHRS and YFSETQ. CDR3 region: CASSFLTSGRYEGEQFF. As DNA, the CDR3 is TGCGCCAGCAGCTTCCTCACTAGCGGGAGATACGAAGGTGAGCAGTTCTTC.

The chain carries TRBV5-6 and TRBJ2-1, with TRBD1 matching over 8 bases. From germline, CDR1 is SGHDT and CDR2 YYEEEE. V lost 0 bases to trimming and J lost 9 bases; unmatched junction nucleotides: 5. This CDR3 has 14 amino acids. The CDR3, as DNA: TGTGCCAGCAGCTTGGGAAGACAGGGGATTGAGCAGTTCTTC. Its translation is CASSLGRQGIEQFF.

This rearrangement joins TRBV11-3 to TRBJ2-3; no firm D call. V was pared by 2 bases and J by 2 bases, with 11 bases between. This CDR3 comprises 15 residues. CDR1 is SGHNT and CDR2 is YENEEA in the germline V gene. The CDR3 DNA sequence: TGTGCCAGCAGCTTATTTATCCTAGACACAGATACGCAGTATTTT. Translated, it gives CASSLFILDTDTQYF.

The chain employs TRBV20-1 and TRBJ1-4, with a weak D call TRBD1 (6 bases). V was clipped by 3 bases and J by 0 bases, with 11 bases between them. The length of the CDR3 is 15 residues. CDR1 is DFQATT, CDR2 SNEGSKA, per germline (reference sequence). The CDR3 sequence is CSASPTGTTNEKLFF. The CDR3 DNA reads as TGCAGTGCTAGTCCGACAGGAACAACTAATGAAAAACTGTTTTTT.

V and J are TRBV28 and TRBJ1-1; D unclear. The CDR3 runs to 13 residues. V gave up 7 bases and J gave up 4 bases, with 13 bases separating them. The germline V gene encodes CDR1 MDHEN and CDR2 SYDVKM. This chain's CDR3 is CASKEGVSTEAFF. In nucleotides, the CDR3 is TGTGCCAGCAAGGAGGGCGTGAGCACTGAAGCTTTCTTT.

J is TRBJ1-2 and V is TRBV2; D remains unclear. The CDR3 contains 14 residues. Per the germline V gene, CDR1 is SNHLY and CDR2 is FYNNEI. V was clipped by 5 bases and J by 2 bases, with 12 bases between them. CDR3 loop: CASSRMRLNYGYTF. The DNA of the CDR3 is TGTGCCAGCAGTCGGATGAGGCTGAACTATGGCTACACCTTC.

The J gene is TRBJ2-1, the V gene TRBV27; D gene ambiguous. CDR1 is MNHEY and CDR2 is SMNVEV in the germline V gene (reference sequence). V lost 3 bases and J lost 4, with 7 bases in between. This CDR3 is built from 13 residues. The CDR3 DNA is TGTGCCAGCAGTTTTTCGGTATACAATGAGCAGTTCTTC. Translation: CASSFSVYNEQFF.

This clone appeared a single time. This chain joins TRBV19 and TRBJ2-3; 9 positions match TRBD2. The germline CDR1 and CDR2 sequences are LNHDA and SQIVND (reference sequence). This CDR3 is built from 19 residues. The ends lost 0 bases at V and 0 bases at J; junction bases unmatched: 10. CDR3 region: CASSIDPEITSGSTDTQYF. CDR3 DNA: TGTGCCAGTAGTATAGACCCAGAAATAACTAGCGGGAGCACAGATACGCAGTATTTT.

J is TRBJ1-2 and V is TRBV5-4; the D gene is possibly TRBD1 (6 bases). V lost 0 bases and J 7 bases, leaving 10 bases between the germline ends. Germline V CDR1 and CDR2: SGHNT, YYREEE (reference sequence). The CDR3 extends over 13 amino acids. DNA of the CDR3: TGTGCCAGCAGCTTGGACAGGGTAACTGGCTACACCTTC. The encoded protein is CASSLDRVTGYTF.

The chain links TRBV4-2 to TRBJ2-7; D not certain. Trimming pared 2 bases from V and 1 base from J, leaving 12 bases between. The CDR3 runs to 15 residues. Germline V lookup: CDR1 LGHNA, CDR2 YNFKEQ. The CDR3 sequence is CASSQFPTASYEQYF. The CDR3 bases are TGTGCCAGCAGCCAATTCCCGACTGCTTCCTACGAGCAGTACTTC.